This T cell receptor (beta chain) was observed in a study of OX40 agonist ivuxolimab in advanced cancers. TCRdb keeps only in-frame clones here, not all; method: immunoSEQ multiplex PCR. The sample contains 50,000 to 75,000 clones, 80% to 90% of which appear only once. Trimming stripped 4 bases from V and 3 bases from J, with 7 bases between. CDR3 length equals 13 residues. Germline lookup yields CDR1 MGHRA and CDR2 YSYEKL. Study conclusions and caveats: Expanded peripheral T-cell antigen specificity went undetermined.

In the case of this clone: What it recognizes is unknown.

The V gene is TRBV4-1, the J gene TRBJ2-1; no clear D. The sample in question was CD4+ or CD8+ T cells sorted from blood, obtained in a trial of the OX40 agonist ivuxolimab. The receptor was isolated from an adult with an advanced solid tumor such as melanoma, head and neck, liver or kidney cancer. This CDR3 reads CASSLSIYNEQFF. CDR3 nucleotide sequence: TGCGCCAGCAGCCTGTCGATCTACAATGAGCAGTTCTTC.